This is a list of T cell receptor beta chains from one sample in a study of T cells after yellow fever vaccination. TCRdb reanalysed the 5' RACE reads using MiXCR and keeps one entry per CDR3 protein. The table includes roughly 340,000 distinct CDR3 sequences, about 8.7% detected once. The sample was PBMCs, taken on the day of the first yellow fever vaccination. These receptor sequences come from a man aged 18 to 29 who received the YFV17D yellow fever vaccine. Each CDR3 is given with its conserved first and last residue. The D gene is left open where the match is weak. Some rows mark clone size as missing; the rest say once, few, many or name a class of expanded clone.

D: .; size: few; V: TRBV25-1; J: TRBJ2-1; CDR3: CASSEYGEQFF; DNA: TGTGCCAGCAGTGAATACGGTGAGCAGTTCTTC
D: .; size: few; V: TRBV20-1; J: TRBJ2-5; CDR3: CSARDQGSETQYF; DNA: TGCAGTGCTAGAGATCAAGGTAGCGAGACCCAGTACTTC
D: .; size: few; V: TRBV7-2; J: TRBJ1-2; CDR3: CASSLEGMYYGYTF; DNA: TGTGCCAGCAGCTTAGAGGGAATGTACTATGGCTACACCTTC
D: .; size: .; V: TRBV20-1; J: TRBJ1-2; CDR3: CSAGPPAVGYGYTF; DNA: TGCAGTGCTGGACCCCCGGCAGTGGGCTATGGCTACACCTTC
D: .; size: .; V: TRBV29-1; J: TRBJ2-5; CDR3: CSARTALQETQYF; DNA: TGCAGCGCCCGGACAGCTCTTCAAGAGACCCAGTACTTC
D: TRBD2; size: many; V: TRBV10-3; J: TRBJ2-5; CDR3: CAISELAGTEETQYF; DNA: TGTGCCATCAGTGAGTTAGCGGGGACCGAAGAGACCCAGTACTTC
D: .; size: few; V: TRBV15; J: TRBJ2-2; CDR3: CATSAPDTLADGELFF; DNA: TGTGCCACCAGCGCCCCAGACACCCTTGCGGACGGGGAGCTGTTTTTT
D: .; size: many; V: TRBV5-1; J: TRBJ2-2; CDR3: CASNEGNANTGELFF; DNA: TGCGCCAGCAATGAGGGAAATGCTAACACCGGGGAGCTGTTTTTT
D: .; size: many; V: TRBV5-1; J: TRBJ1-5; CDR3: CASSPAGSDRQPQHF; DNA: TGCGCCAGCAGCCCGGCCGGGTCAGACCGTCAGCCCCAGCATTTT
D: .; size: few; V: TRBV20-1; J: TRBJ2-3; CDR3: CSADQLDYTDTQYF; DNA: TGCAGTGCGGACCAACTAGATTACACAGATACGCAGTATTTT
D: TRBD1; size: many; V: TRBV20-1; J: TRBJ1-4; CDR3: CSASGFGTDNEKLFF; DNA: TGCAGTGCTAGCGGCTTCGGGACAGATAATGAAAAACTGTTTTTT
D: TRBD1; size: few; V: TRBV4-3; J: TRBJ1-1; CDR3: CASSQDERQGGFTEAFF; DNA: TGCGCCAGCAGCCAAGATGAAAGACAGGGGGGTTTCACTGAAGCTTTCTTT
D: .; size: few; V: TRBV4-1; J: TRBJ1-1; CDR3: CASSQSRVLDTEAFF; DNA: TGCGCCAGCAGCCAATCTCGGGTCCTTGACACTGAAGCTTTCTTT
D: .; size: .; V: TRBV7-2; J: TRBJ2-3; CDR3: CASSLDMGTQYF; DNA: TGTGCCAGCAGCTTAGATATGGGTACGCAGTATTTT